This T cell receptor (beta chain) was captured by sequencing in a study of shared clonotypes between healthy human individuals. Healthy HIV-negative adults without recent acute infections or vaccinations served as donors. Germline CDR1 is SGDLS and CDR2 is YYNGEE. V lost 0 bases, J lost 7 bases, and 8 bases lay in between. The CDR3 is 13 amino acids. Method: immunoSEQ multiplex PCR; TCRdb's copy keeps in-frame clones and lacks some. The data contain 2 million to 2.5 million clones, more than 80% of them singletons. Notes on this clone: This sample includes further DNA sequences coding for the same CDR3.

The sequencing sample was made of naive CD4+ T cells from PBMCs. Subset of the sample: CD45RA+ positively selected. The chain combines TRBV9 with TRBJ2-1; D may be TRBD2 (5 bases). This receptor was obtained from a young man in good health. Some clones in this sample may be carry-over from other donors' samples. Here the CDR3 reads CASSVGGGNEQFF. For the CDR3, the DNA is TGTGCCAGCAGCGTAGGAGGAGGAAATGAGCAGTTCTTC.